A single sample is the source of the 14 T cell receptor beta chains below, sequenced in a study of cytomegalovirus exposure and HLA in healthy donors. Vbeta (60) and Jbeta (13) primers were used in the PCR. Using immunoSEQ multiplex PCR, the repertoire was profiled, and TCRdb retains in-frame clones only, with some absent. This sample has under 200,000 clones; around 75% occur once, and the top ten carry around 3%. The specimen was PBMCs. All receptors derive from a woman aged 50 to 60 in good health and CMV-seropositive.

This clone was detected a few times. The gene calls are TRBV9 and TRBJ2-5; the D gene is possibly TRBD2 (6 bases). CDR3 length equals 14 residues. In germline, CDR1 is SGDLS, CDR2 YYNGEE. V shed 3 bases and J shed 5 bases, with 14 bases lying between them. The CDR3 loop is CASSGTAGGETQYF. As DNA, the CDR3 is TGTGCCAGCAGCGGGACCGCTGGGGGGGAGACCCAGTACTTC.

This clone was seen once. The rearrangement links TRBV19 to TRBJ1-1, with TRBD1 identical over 10 bases. The germline V gene encodes CDR1 LNHDA and CDR2 SQIVND (reference sequence). Trimming removed 4 bases from V and 1 base from J; junction bases left unmatched: 3. The CDR3 loop spans 15 amino acids. CDR3: CASSTRDRGNTEAFF. The DNA for the CDR3 is TGTGCCAGTAGTACTAGGGACAGGGGGAACACTGAAGCTTTCTTT.

This chain joins TRBV5-1 and TRBJ1-1; D remains ambiguous. CDR1 is SGHRS, CDR2 YFSETQ, per germline. V lost 0 bases and J lost 3, with 6 bases in between. The CDR3 runs to 13 residues. CDR3: CASSLVRDTEAFF. In DNA, the CDR3 is TGCGCCAGCAGCTTGGTTCGGGACACTGAAGCTTTCTTT. Together with reference TRBV5-1 and TRBJ1-1, the CDR3 gives the full variable domain: KAGVTQTPRYLIKTRGQQVTLSCSPISGHRSVSWYQQTPGQGLQFLFEYFSETQRNKGNFPGRFSGRQFSNSRSEMNVSTLELGDSALYLCASSLVRDTEAFFGQGTRLTVV.

The chain links TRBV9 to TRBJ2-5; TRBD2 matches 9 bases. The CDR3 has 14 residues. Trimming at V came to 2 bases and at J to 4 bases, leaving 3 bases not matched to a gene. Germline assignment: CDR1 SGDLS and CDR2 YYNGEE. The CDR3 region has the DNA TGTGCCAGCAGCGTCGGACTAGCGAGAGAGACCCAGTACTTC. Protein product: CASSVGLARETQYF.

This clone was observed a single time. One end of the junction varies from germline; a read error may be responsible. The J gene is TRBJ2-3, the V gene TRBV6-6, with D unclear. The CDR3 is 14 residues long. Germline lookup yields CDR1 MNHNY and CDR2 SVGAGI (reference sequence). CDR3 residues: CASSYSSSIDTQYF. The CDR3 bases are TGTGCCAGCAGTTACTCGAGTAGCATAGATACGCAGTATTTT.

V and J are TRBV5-6 and TRBJ2-3; 13 bases fit TRBD2. The J segment lost 4 bases and the V segment lost 4 bases, leaving 3 bases of the junction unmatched. In germline, CDR1 is SGHDT, CDR2 YYEEEE. The CDR3 spans 15 residues. CDR3 region: CASSQGTSGADTQYF. The CDR3 nucleotides read TGTGCCAGCAGCCAAGGGACTAGCGGGGCAGATACGCAGTATTTT.

V usage is TRBV19 and J usage is TRBJ2-2; D unresolved. The germline V gene has CDR1 LNHDA and CDR2 SQIVND (reference sequence). The CDR3 has 12 amino acids. Trimming took 4 bases from V and 5 from J, leaving 5 bases between them. The CDR3 DNA follows: TGTGCCAGTAGTAGTCATACCGGGGAGCTGTTTTTT. Its protein is CASSSHTGELFF. Full variable domain (rest looked up from reference TRBV19 and TRBJ2-2): DGGITQSPKYLFRKEGQNVTLSCEQNLNHDAMYWYRQDPGQGLRLIYYSQIVNDFQKGDIAEGYSVSREKKESFPLTVTSAQKNPTAFYLCASSSHTGELFFGEGSRLTVL.

V is TRBV7-9 and J is TRBJ1-3, with 8 bases matching TRBD1. The CDR3 runs to 14 residues. Per germline, CDR1 SEHNR and CDR2 FQNEAQ (reference sequence). Trimming took 5 bases from V and 6 from J; bases not matched to a gene: 6. The CDR3 loop is CASSRTGNVNTIYF. CDR3 coding DNA: TGTGCCAGCAGCCGGACAGGGAATGTAAACACCATATATTTT.

The sample holds a few counts of this clone. This rearrangement joins TRBV4-1 to TRBJ1-2; 7 bases match TRBD1. Germline V CDR1 and CDR2: MGHRA, YSYEKL. V trimming: 0 bases; J trimming: 4 bases; junction bases outside the gene matches: 8. CDR3 length: 16 amino acids. The DNA of the CDR3 is TGCGCCAGCAGCCAAGAGAAGACAGGGACGATCTATGGCTACACCTTC. This translates into CASSQEKTGTIYGYTF.

This clone occurred once. The chain uses TRBV10-1 and TRBJ1-1; D is uncertain. V shed 7 bases and J shed 0 bases, with 9 bases lying between them. The CDR3 extends over 13 amino acids. The germline V gene encodes CDR1 WNHNN and CDR2 SYGVQD (reference sequence). CDR3 sequence reads: CASTGGMNTEAFF. In nucleotides, the CDR3 is TGCGCCAGCACCGGCGGCATGAACACTGAAGCTTTCTTT.

This chain's CDR3 is CASSAHGLNGGMDTQYF. Written as DNA, the CDR3 is TGTGCCAGCAGTGCTCACGGACTCAACGGAGGTATGGATACGCAGTATTTT. The V gene is TRBV6-1, the J gene TRBJ2-3, with a possible D match to TRBD2 (5 bases). V was shortened by 4 bases and J by 6 bases, with 23 bases between the two germline ends. The germline V gene has CDR1 MNHNS and CDR2 SASEGT. This CDR3 is built from 17 residues.

The chain recombines TRBV27 with TRBJ1-4, with a tentative D call TRBD1 (5 bases). The germline V and J ends were trimmed by 6 bases and 5 bases, with 16 bases remaining between them. This CDR3 contains 15 residues. Germline CDR1 MNHEY, CDR2 SMNVEV (reference sequence). The CDR3 nucleotides read TGTGCCAGCAGCCCCAACGCGGGGGGAAATGAAAAACTGTTTTTT. This gives the protein CASSPNAGGNEKLFF.

This clone was picked up a small number of times. The chain carries TRBV27 and TRBJ2-5, with 9 bases aligning to TRBD1. The end of the DNA fits TRBJ2-7 better, so the J call may be wrong. CDR1 MNHEY and CDR2 SMNVEV come from the germline V gene (reference sequence). The CDR3 contains 14 residues. CDR3 nucleotides: TGTGCCAGCAGACACGGGGGACAGGGTTACGAGCAGTACTTC. It specifies CASRHGGQGYEQYF.

The rearrangement links TRBV27 to TRBJ1-5, with D unresolved. The CDR3 is 14 residues long. Germline CDR1 is MNHEY and CDR2 is SMNVEV (reference sequence). V lost 0 bases and J lost 5, with 8 bases in between. The CDR3 protein is CASSLSKQHQPQHF. In nucleotides, the CDR3 is TGTGCCAGCAGTTTATCAAAACAGCATCAGCCCCAGCATTTT.